These 19 T cell receptor beta chains came from one sample sequenced in a study of blood T cell repertoires in COVID-19. Here immunoSEQ multiplex PCR was the method, and the copy in TCRdb shows in-frame clones only, minus some. This sample has a few hundred thousand clones, with roughly 88% found just once. The sequenced material came from PBMCs or T cells enriched from blood (not recorded which). The source is a woman aged 40-49 years with acute COVID-19.

The V and J genes are TRBV19 and TRBJ1-1; D call uncertain. Trimming took 4 bases from V and 1 from J, leaving 7 bases between them. Germline V gene data show CDR1 as LNHDA and CDR2 as SQIVND (reference sequence). CDR3 length equals 13 residues. The DNA of the CDR3 is TGTGCCAGTAGTAAACAGAGGAACACTGAAGCTTTCTTT. It specifies CASSKQRNTEAFF.

The gene calls are TRBV6-1 and TRBJ2-5, with D maybe TRBD1 (5 bases). The CDR3 has 16 residues. V lost 4 bases and J 2 bases, leaving 17 bases between the germline ends. CDR1 MNHNS and CDR2 SASEGT come from the germline V gene. In DNA, the CDR3 is TGTGCCAGCAGTGCCCAGTATGCAGGGCCACAAGAGACCCAGTACTTC. Translated, it gives CASSAQYAGPQETQYF.

Comments on this clone: Other nucleotide sequences from this sample produce the same CDR3. The V gene is TRBV5-4, the J gene TRBJ1-1; no definite D call. Germline V lookup: CDR1 SGHNT, CDR2 YYREEE (reference sequence). The V end was cut by 4 bases, the J end by 2 bases, with 3 bases between. The CDR3 loop spans 11 amino acids. The CDR3 loop reads CASSLNTEAFF. In DNA, the CDR3 is TGTGCCAGCAGCCTAAACACTGAAGCTTTCTTT.

V gene TRBV29-1 combines with J gene TRBJ2-1, with TRBD2 matching over 9 bases. Germline V lookup: CDR1 SQVTM, CDR2 ANQGSEA. After removal of 1 base from V and 3 bases from J, the junction contained 7 bases not matched to a gene. The CDR3 contains 16 residues. This CDR3 is CSVEGSPSGVYNEQFF. DNA for the CDR3: TGCAGCGTTGAAGGCTCCCCTAGCGGGGTCTACAATGAGCAGTTCTTC.

V is TRBV15 and J is TRBJ2-2; D gene uncertain. The germline V and J ends were trimmed by 1 base and 7 bases, with 16 bases remaining between them. Per germline, CDR1 LNHNV and CDR2 YYDKDF (reference sequence). There are 16 residues in the CDR3. CDR3 loop: CATSRVQALRGGELFF. The CDR3 DNA sequence: TGTGCCACCAGCAGAGTTCAAGCGCTTCGCGGCGGGGAGCTGTTTTTT.

A few counts support this clone. This chain joins TRBV9 and TRBJ2-3; 10 bases fit TRBD2. The J segment lost 4 bases and the V segment lost 0 bases, leaving 8 bases of the junction unmatched. The CDR3 length is 17 residues. Germline V gene lookup returns CDR1 SGDLS and CDR2 YYNGEE. The CDR3 protein is CASSVGPAGGPADTQYF. Written as DNA, the CDR3 is TGTGCCAGCAGCGTAGGTCCAGCGGGAGGGCCGGCAGATACGCAGTATTTT.

The chain employs TRBV4-1 and TRBJ2-1; D is unclear. V was clipped by 0 bases and J by 2 bases, with 11 bases between them. CDR3 length: 16 amino acids. The germline V gene has CDR1 MGHRA and CDR2 YSYEKL. Here the CDR3 DNA reads TGCGCCAGCAGCCAAGATTGGCCTTCGACCTACAATGAGCAGTTCTTC. The encoded protein is CASSQDWPSTYNEQFF.

This chain uses TRBV7-9 with TRBJ1-1, with D possibly matching TRBD1 (5 bases). V was pared by 2 bases and J by 4 bases, with 17 bases between. CDR3 size: 16 residues. CDR1 is SEHNR and CDR2 is FQNEAQ in the germline V gene (reference sequence). CDR3 loop: CASSLLHGYGGTEAFF. CDR3 DNA: TGTGCCAGCAGCTTACTTCACGGTTACGGGGGCACTGAAGCTTTCTTT.

This sequence joins TRBV5-6 and TRBJ2-6; 7 bases fit TRBD1. CDR3 length: 19 residues. Germline CDR1 and CDR2: SGHDT and YYEEEE. The V segment lost 4 bases and the J segment 0 bases; nucleotides outside the gene matches: 13. The CDR3 region has the DNA TGTGCCAGCAGCGCAGGATTAGGACAGGCGAACTCTGGGGCCAACGTCCTGACTTTC. It yields the protein CASSAGLGQANSGANVLTF.

This rearrangement joins TRBV19 to TRBJ2-2; 10 positions match TRBD2. Germline-derived CDR1 and CDR2 are LNHDA and SQIVND (reference sequence). The V gene end was trimmed by 4 bases and the J gene end by 9 bases; junction bases not matched to a gene: 11. There are 16 residues in the CDR3. The CDR3 reads CASSSPKTSGPRELFF. The CDR3 region has the DNA TGTGCCAGTAGTAGTCCGAAGACTAGCGGGCCCAGGGAGCTGTTTTTT.

This rearrangement joins TRBV29-1 to TRBJ1-1; D is possibly TRBD1 (6 bases). The ends were cut back, 6 bases at V and 7 bases at J, with 18 bases in the middle. Germline V gene lookup returns CDR1 SQVTM and CDR2 ANQGSEA. The CDR3 spans 13 residues. This chain's CDR3 is CSVAPSGQDEAFF. The CDR3 nucleotides are TGCAGCGTCGCACCTTCGGGACAAGATGAAGCTTTCTTT.

The V and J genes are TRBV7-9 and TRBJ1-2, with 8 nucleotides matching TRBD1. The V gene's germline CDR1 is SEHNR and CDR2 FQNEAQ (reference sequence). The J segment lost 8 bases and the V segment lost 7 bases, leaving 9 bases of the junction unmatched. CDR3 length equals 13 residues. CDR3 amino acids: CASTTRTGQGYTF. The DNA of the CDR3 is TGTGCCAGCACCACACGGACAGGGCAAGGCTACACCTTC.

The chain employs TRBV24-1 and TRBJ1-2; D might be TRBD1 (6 bases). The CDR3 length is 16 residues. Per the germline V gene, CDR1 is KGHDR and CDR2 is SFDVKD. The V end lost 0 bases, the J end lost 6 bases, and 16 bases lay between the germline ends. CDR3 bases: TGTGCCACCAGTGATTTGGGGGGGGGCAATGGCGATGGCTACACCTTC. Its translation is CATSDLGGGNGDGYTF.

The chain uses TRBV28 and TRBJ1-1; TRBD1 matches 9 bases. Germline loops: CDR1 MDHEN, CDR2 SYDVKM. The CDR3 covers 15 residues. V dropped 5 bases and J dropped 5; count of bases not matched to a gene: 9. CDR3 bases: TGTGCCAGCAGTCCTCCGGGACAGGGCGGGACTGAAGCTTTCTTT. Amino acids: CASSPPGQGGTEAFF.

The chain is built from TRBV24-1 and TRBJ2-1, with 7 bases matching TRBD1. The CDR3 loop spans 14 amino acids. Trimming took 4 bases from V and 8 from J; bases not matched to a gene: 7. Germline values: CDR1 KGHDR, CDR2 SFDVKD. This CDR3 is CATSDVTGDDEQFF. As DNA, the CDR3 is TGTGCCACCAGTGACGTTACAGGGGATGATGAGCAGTTCTTC.

The chain combines TRBV24-1 with TRBJ1-5; TRBD1 matches 8 bases. The CDR3 runs to 13 residues. Trimming cost V 5 bases and J 10 bases; bases outside gene matches: 6. Germline values: CDR1 KGHDR, CDR2 SFDVKD. The CDR3 DNA reads as TGTGCCACCAGTGCCGGACAGGGCCTACCCCAGCATTTT. Translating gives CATSAGQGLPQHF.

The rearrangement uses TRBV30 and TRBJ2-2; D is unclear. V was trimmed by 1 base and J by 1 base, leaving 7 bases between them. Germline-derived CDR1 and CDR2 are GTSNPN and SVGIG (reference sequence). CDR3 length: 14 residues. The CDR3 is CAWSEQLNTGELFF. The CDR3 DNA reads TGTGCCTGGAGTGAACAGCTGAACACCGGGGAGCTGTTTTTT.

The V gene is TRBV5-5, the J gene TRBJ2-7, with D possibly matching TRBD1 (5 bases). Trimming took 0 bases from V and 5 from J, leaving 12 bases between them. This CDR3 spans 14 amino acids. Looked up from germline, CDR1 is SGHKS and CDR2 is YYEKEE (reference sequence). As DNA, the CDR3 is TGTGCCAGCAGCTTGGGGCAGGGTCCAGACGAGCAGTACGTC. Amino acid sequence: CASSLGQGPDEQYV.

J is TRBJ2-1 and V is TRBV4-1; 8 nucleotides align to TRBD2. This CDR3 is built from 20 residues. CDR1 MGHRA and CDR2 YSYEKL come from the germline V gene. With V trimmed by 4 bases and J by 2 bases, 19 bases remained unmatched. The CDR3 loop reads CASSPGRLGAGLGTYNEQFF. In nucleotides, the CDR3 is TGCGCCAGCAGCCCAGGGAGACTGGGGGCGGGACTAGGTACCTACAATGAGCAGTTCTTC.